What follows describes a single T cell receptor beta chain. Antigen specificity is unknown. This specimen belongs to a study of blood T cells in healthy people across ages. Next came a second PCR, run for roughly 6 to 11 cycles, which used a sample-barcoded 5' primer along with a J-beta primer mix. TCRdb fed the 5' RACE reads into MiXCR, producing one record per CDR3 protein. The sample holds around 1.5 million distinct CDR3 sequences; almost 35% are singletons and the top ten take over 9%. Study-level findings and limits: The recorded TCR beta diversity per million T cells decreased in a roughly linear manner with age.

V lost 6 bases and J lost 7, with 13 bases in between. The CDR3 has 13 residues. Donation came from healthy Caucasian individuals in Russia who were aged about 6 to 100. Sequencing was done on a sample of blood. The TCR sequence derives from a woman younger than 45 in good health. The gene calls are TRBV12-3 or TRBV12-4 and TRBJ1-5, with a possible D match to TRBD1 (5 bases). The CDR3 sequence: CASRLYGGQPQHF. CDR3 bases: TGTGCCAGCAGATTATACGGGGGACAGCCCCAGCATTTT.